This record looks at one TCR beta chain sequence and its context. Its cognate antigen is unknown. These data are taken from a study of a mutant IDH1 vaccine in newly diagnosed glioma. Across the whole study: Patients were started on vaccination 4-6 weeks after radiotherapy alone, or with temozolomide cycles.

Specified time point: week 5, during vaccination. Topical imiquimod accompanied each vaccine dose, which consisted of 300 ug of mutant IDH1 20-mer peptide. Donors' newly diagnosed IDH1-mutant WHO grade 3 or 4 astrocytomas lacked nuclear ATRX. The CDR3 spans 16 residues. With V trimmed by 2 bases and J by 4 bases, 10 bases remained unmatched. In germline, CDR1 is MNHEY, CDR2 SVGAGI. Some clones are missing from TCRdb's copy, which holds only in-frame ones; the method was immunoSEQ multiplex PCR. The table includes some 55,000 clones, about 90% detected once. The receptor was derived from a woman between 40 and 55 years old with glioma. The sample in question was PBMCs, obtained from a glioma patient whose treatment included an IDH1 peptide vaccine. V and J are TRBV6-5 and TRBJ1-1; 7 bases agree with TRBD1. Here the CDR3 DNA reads TGTGCCAGCAGTTACAGGGGGGACAGTCCGGGCACTGAAGCTTTCTTT. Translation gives CASSYRGDSPGTEAFF.